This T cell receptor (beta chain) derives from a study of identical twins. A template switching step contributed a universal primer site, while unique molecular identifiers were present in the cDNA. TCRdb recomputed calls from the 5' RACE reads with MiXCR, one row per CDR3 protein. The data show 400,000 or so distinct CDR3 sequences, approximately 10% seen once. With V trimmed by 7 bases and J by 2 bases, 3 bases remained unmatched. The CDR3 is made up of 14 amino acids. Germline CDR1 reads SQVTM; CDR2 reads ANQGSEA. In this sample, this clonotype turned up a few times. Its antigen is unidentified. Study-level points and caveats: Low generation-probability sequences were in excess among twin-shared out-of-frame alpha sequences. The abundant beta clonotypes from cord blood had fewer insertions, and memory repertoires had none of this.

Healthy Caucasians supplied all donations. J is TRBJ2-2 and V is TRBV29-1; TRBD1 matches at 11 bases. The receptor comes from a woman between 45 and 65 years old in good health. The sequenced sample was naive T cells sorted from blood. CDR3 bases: TGCAGCGGTGGGACAGGGGGAAACACCGGGGAGCTGTTTTTT. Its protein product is CSGGTGGNTGELFF.